This TCR beta chain comes out of a study of cytomegalovirus exposure and HLA in healthy donors. Overall study findings and caveats: Reports state that TCR beta sequences accurately predicted most subjects' HLA-A and HLA-B alleles.

Germline CDR1 SGHRS, CDR2 YFSETQ. Trimming left V 6 bases short and J 3 bases short, with 10 bases between. This CDR3 spans 13 amino acids. A word on this clone: Antigen unknown.

This PCR relied on a set of 60 Vbeta primers and 13 Jbeta primers. Libraries were prepared by immunoSEQ multiplex PCR; TCRdb keeps only in-frame clonotypes and omits some of them. The data contain about 120,000 clones, approximately 76% of them singletons. The source is a man aged 55 to 70 in good health and CMV-seropositive. Input material: PBMCs. J is TRBJ2-1 and V is TRBV5-1; perhaps TRBD2 as D (6 bases). The CDR3 sequence is CASTEGNYNEQFF. The CDR3 DNA sequence: TGCGCCAGCACGGAGGGGAACTACAATGAGCAGTTCTTC. Combining the CDR3 with reference TRBV5-1 and TRBJ2-1 gives the whole variable domain KAGVTQTPRYLIKTRGQQVTLSCSPISGHRSVSWYQQTPGQGLQFLFEYFSETQRNKGNFPGRFSGRQFSNSRSEMNVSTLELGDSALYLCASTEGNYNEQFFGPGTRLTVL.